These 16 T cell receptor beta chains originate from one sample sequenced in a study of blood T cell repertoires in COVID-19. Repertoires were generated with immunoSEQ multiplex PCR, while TCRdb's copy carries only in-frame clones and drops some. Of roughly 250,000 clones listed, more than 75% are singletons. The sample comprised peripheral blood. These receptors were taken from a man aged 35-49 years who had recovered from COVID-19.

The chain is built from TRBV19 and TRBJ2-3, with 7 bases matching TRBD2. The CDR3 runs 15 residues. Trimming cost V 2 bases and J 5 bases; bases outside gene matches: 7. The germline V gene encodes CDR1 LNHDA and CDR2 SQIVND (reference sequence). The CDR3: CASSISGGRGDTQYF. Written as DNA, the CDR3 is TGTGCCAGTAGTATATCGGGCGGGAGAGGAGATACGCAGTATTTT.

The chain is built from TRBV29-1 and TRBJ1-2; D remains unclear. CDR1 and CDR2 from the germline V gene are SQVTM and ANQGSEA. V shed 4 bases and J shed 1 base, with 10 bases lying between them. The CDR3 has 13 amino acids. CDR3 bases: TGCAGCGTTGCGGGTAACCTTAACTATGGCTACACCTTC. This sequence encodes CSVAGNLNYGYTF.

This chain joins TRBV7-2 and TRBJ2-5; D not certain. Trimming removed 5 bases at V and 8 bases at J, with 15 bases between. This CDR3 contains 13 residues. Germline V gene data show CDR1 as SGHTA and CDR2 as FQGNSA. The CDR3 region is CASSLASQSTQYF. The CDR3 bases are TGTGCCAGCAGCCTTGCTTCCCAGTCTACCCAGTACTTC.

For the CDR3, the DNA is TGTGCCAGCAGCTTGTTTGCGGGGGGGATCACAGATACGCAGTATTTT. This gives the protein CASSLFAGGITDTQYF. V usage is TRBV7-2 and J usage is TRBJ2-3; 9 bases are shared with TRBD2. There are 16 residues in the CDR3. V dropped 3 bases and J dropped 2; count of bases not matched to a gene: 6. CDR1 and CDR2 from the germline V gene are SGHTA and FQGNSA.

The rearrangement uses TRBV30 and TRBJ2-1; maybe TRBD2 (5 bases). Germline values: CDR1 GTSNPN, CDR2 SVGIG (reference sequence). This CDR3 has 14 amino acids. The V gene lost 2 bases and the J gene lost 3 bases, with 11 bases spanning the gap. CDR3 in DNA: TGTGCCTGGAGTTTCGGAGCGGACTACAATGAGCAGTTCTTC. This encodes CAWSFGADYNEQFF.

The chain is built from TRBV19 and TRBJ1-5; D may be TRBD1 (6 bases). The CDR3 covers 17 residues. V was cut by 6 bases and J by 4 bases, with 22 bases left in between. From germline, CDR1 is LNHDA and CDR2 SQIVND (reference sequence). Written as DNA, the CDR3 is TGTGCCAGTAGGCGGGCGGCACCGCGGACAGCAAATCAGCCCCAGCATTTT. It yields the protein CASRRAAPRTANQPQHF.

The genes are TRBV19 and TRBJ2-7; 7 bases fit TRBD1. CDR3 size: 13 residues. V dropped 8 bases and J dropped 7; count of bases not matched to a gene: 11. CDR1 is LNHDA and CDR2 is SQIVND in the germline V gene (reference sequence). CDR3 protein: CASRQGKGEEQYF. The CDR3 region has the DNA TGTGCCAGTCGACAGGGTAAAGGAGAAGAGCAGTACTTC.

The sample holds one count of this clone. The V gene is TRBV11-3, the J gene TRBJ2-3, with a weak D call TRBD1 (5 bases). Trimming took 1 base from V and 2 from J, leaving 7 bases between them. CDR1 and CDR2 from the germline V gene are SGHNT and YENEEA. CDR3 size: 14 residues. This CDR3 reads CASSLGQNTDTQYF. The CDR3 DNA sequence: TGTGCCAGCAGCTTAGGACAGAACACAGATACGCAGTATTTT.

The chain is built from TRBV21-1 and TRBJ2-7; the table's D call, TRBD1, has no DNA check behind it. TRBV21-1 is a pseudogene locus. The CDR3 spans 18 residues. CDR3 loop: CASSKKIPQVFMSYEQYF. Here the CDR3 DNA reads TGTGCCAGCAGCAAAAAAATTCCCCAGGTATTTATGTCCTACGAGCAGTACTTC.

The V call is TRBV11-2, the J call TRBJ2-1; D unresolved. This CDR3 has 14 residues. V lost 7 bases and J lost 5, with 15 bases in between. Germline CDR1 is SGHAT and CDR2 is FQNNGV. CDR3 sequence reads: CASTEMVGDNEQFF. The CDR3 DNA sequence: TGTGCCAGCACCGAAATGGTCGGAGACAATGAGCAGTTCTTC.

J is TRBJ2-5 and V is TRBV2; D is ambiguous. V was pared by 10 bases and J by 5 bases, with 20 bases between. Germline values: CDR1 SNHLY, CDR2 FYNNEI. The CDR3 has 14 amino acids. CDR3 nucleotides: TGTGCCACTTCCTCCCGCAGTGCCCCGGAGACCCAGTACTTC. Amino acid sequence: CATSSRSAPETQYF.

The gene calls are TRBV7-9 and TRBJ2-1; 9 bases are a match to TRBD1. The CDR3 totals 16 residues. Germline CDR1 is SEHNR and CDR2 is FQNEAQ (reference sequence). V shed 5 bases and J 7 bases; nucleotides not matched to a gene: 12. CDR3 sequence: CASSPGQGQRRNEQFF. In DNA, the CDR3 is TGTGCCAGCAGCCCTGGACAGGGGCAGAGAAGGAATGAGCAGTTCTTC.

A word on this clone: Different DNA sequences within this sample yield the same CDR3. V and J are TRBV9 and TRBJ2-2, with 8 bases that match TRBD2. The ends lost 1 base at V and 4 bases at J; junction bases unmatched: 6. CDR1 and CDR2 from the germline V gene are SGDLS and YYNGEE. This CDR3 is 16 amino acids long. The CDR3 sequence: CASSVRAGGLTGELFF. The CDR3 DNA reads TGTGCCAGCAGCGTAAGGGCGGGGGGTCTCACCGGGGAGCTGTTTTTT.

V is TRBV7-2 and J is TRBJ2-5, with a tentative D call TRBD2 (6 bases). The V end was cut by 0 bases, the J end by 2 bases, with 16 bases between. Per germline, CDR1 SGHTA and CDR2 FQGNSA. The CDR3 spans 17 residues. The CDR3 DNA follows: TGTGCCAGCAGCTTAGCGTGGACGGGGGTACCACAAGAGACCCAGTACTTC. This gives the protein CASSLAWTGVPQETQYF. The whole variable domain, filled in from reference TRBV7-2 and TRBJ2-5, reads GAGVSQSPSNKVTEKGKDVELRCDPISGHTALYWYRQSLGQGLEFLIYFQGNSAPDKSGLPSDRFSAERTGGSVSTLTIQRTQQEDSAVYLCASSLAWTGVPQETQYFGPGTRLLVL.

This clone was observed a few times. The chain is built from TRBV28 and TRBJ2-7, with 9 bases that match TRBD2. Per germline, CDR1 MDHEN and CDR2 SYDVKM. The CDR3 runs 16 residues. The V and J ends lost 3 bases and 0 bases, in that order; junction bases with no gene match: 6. CDR3 nucleotides: TGTGCCAGCAGTTTGTGGCCTAGCGGGGACTCCTACGAGCAGTACTTC. This gives the protein CASSLWPSGDSYEQYF.

The CDR3 spells CASSVIYTGELFF. Here the CDR3 DNA reads TGTGCCAGCAGTGTTATCTACACCGGGGAGCTGTTTTTT. The chain combines TRBV6-4 with TRBJ2-2; D gene unclear. The CDR3 has 13 residues. V lost 4 bases to trimming and J lost 3 bases, with 6 bases between them. Germline CDR1 is MRHNA and CDR2 is SNTAGT.